This is a list of T cell receptor beta chains from one sample in a study of glioma-infiltrating T cells after dendritic cell vaccination. This table comes from immunoSEQ multiplex PCR, and its TCRdb copy is limited to in-frame clones, with some not included. The repertoire holds more than 85,000 clones, 90% seen once, with approximately 2.7% in the top ten. The input for sequencing was blood, taken after dendritic cell vaccination. All receptors come from a human donor with glioblastoma. Each CDR3 is given with its conserved first and last residue. The D gene is left open where the match is weak. Only some rows state a clone size, as once, few, many or a class for expanded clones.

>TRBD2|TRBV30|TRBJ2-3|-
TGTGTAATAGCGGGGGTAGCTGATACGCAGTATTTT
CVIAGVADTQYF
>TRBD1|TRBV5-1|TRBJ2-1|-
TGCGCCAGCAGCTTCCGGGACAGGGCCTACAATGAGCAGTTCTTC
CASSFRDRAYNEQFF
>-|TRBV19|TRBJ1-5|-
TGTGCCAGTAGCAATACAAACAGGGTCATCAATCAGCCCCAGCATTTT
CASSNTNRVINQPQHF
>-|TRBV21-1|TRBJ1-5|-
TGTGCCATTTTTATGGGGGCTCGAAGCAATCAGCCCCAGCATTTT
CAIFMGARSNQPQHF
>TRBD1|TRBV5-1|TRBJ1-2|-
TGCGCCAGCAGGATGGGTATTGACAGGGGTAGCTATGGCTACACCTTC
CASRMGIDRGSYGYTF
>TRBD1|TRBV5-1|TRBJ2-7|-
TGCGCCAGCAGCTTGCAAGGGACAGGGACCTACGAGCAGTACTTC
CASSLQGTGTYEQYF
>TRBD2|TRBV9|TRBJ2-2|once
TGTGCCAGCAGCGTAGGGGCGGGGGAGATCGCCGGGGAGCTGTTTTTT
CASSVGAGEIAGELFF
>-|TRBV10-3|TRBJ1-3|-
TGTGCCATCTCCTCAGGGACTGGCTTTGGAAACACCATATATTTT
CAISSGTGFGNTIYF
>-|TRBV25-1|TRBJ2-5|-
TGTGCCAGCAGCGTGGGCGGGCAGACCTACCAAGAGACCCAGTACTTC
CASSVGGQTYQETQYF
>-|TRBV4-2|TRBJ2-3|-
TGTGCCAGCAGCCAAGGAGGCACCCACACAGATACGCAGTATTTT
CASSQGGTHTDTQYF
>-|TRBV6-1|TRBJ2-3|-
TGTGCCAGCAGTCCCTTGTCCCGAGACTCAGATACGCAGTATTTT
CASSPLSRDSDTQYF
>-|TRBV14|TRBJ2-1|-
TGTGCCAGCAGCCAAACGAGGCAGGGGTTTCATGAGCAGTTCTTC
CASSQTRQGFHEQFF
>TRBD2|TRBV9|TRBJ2-5|-
TGTGCCAGCAGCGTAGGGGGGGGAGGAGAGACCCAGTACTTC
CASSVGGGGETQYF
>TRBD1|TRBV28|TRBJ2-7|-
TGTGCCAGCAGCGGCGGACAGGGGGGCTCCTACGAGCAGTACTTC
CASSGGQGGSYEQYF
>TRBD1|TRBV19|TRBJ1-1|-
TGTGCCAGTAGTATAGGGGACAGTGAAGCTTTCTTT
CASSIGDSEAFF
>TRBD1|TRBV5-1|TRBJ1-2|-
TGCGCCAGCAGCTTGTCGGGACAGTCGAGCTATGGCTACACCTTC
CASSLSGQSSYGYTF
>TRBD1|TRBV5-1|TRBJ2-7|-
TGCGCCAGCAGCTCGGGACAGGGGGCCACCTACGAGCAGTACTTC
CASSSGQGATYEQYF
>TRBD1|TRBV28|TRBJ1-4|-
TGTGCCAGCAGTTCCCCGGGACAGGGTAATGAAAAACTGTTTTTT
CASSSPGQGNEKLFF
>-|TRBV9|TRBJ2-6|-
TGTGCCAGCAGTAGGGGGAGCTCTGGGGCCAACGTCCTGACTTTC
CASSRGSSGANVLTF
>-|TRBV6-1|TRBJ2-7|once
TGTGCCAGCAGTGTCCTCAGGGCCTCCTACGAGCAGTACTTC
CASSVLRASYEQYF
>TRBD1|TRBV5-4|TRBJ2-5|-
TGTGCCAGCAGCGGGGGACAGGCCCAAGAGACCCAGTACTTC
CASSGGQAQETQYF
>TRBD1|TRBV2|TRBJ1-2|-
TGTGCCAGCAGTATTAGGGACAGGGGGCGAAAGGACTATGGCTACACCTTC
CASSIRDRGRKDYGYTF
>-|TRBV21-1|TRBJ1-5|-
TGTGCCAGCTGCCCCGGCGGGGGTAGCAATCAGCCCCAGCATTTT
CASCPGGGSNQPQHF
>-|TRBV2|TRBJ1-6|-
TGTGCCAGCAGTGAAAATCTTCTCCGTTCACCCCTCCACTTT
CASSENLLRSPLHF
>-|TRBV7-9|TRBJ1-1|few
TGTGCCAGCAGCTTAGTCGCCAGGGGAACTGAAGCTTTCTTT
CASSLVARGTEAFF
>TRBD1|TRBV6-1|TRBJ2-7|-
TGTGCCAGCAGTGAAACGGGGACAGGGTTGAGCGAGCAGTACTTC
CASSETGTGLSEQYF
>TRBD1|TRBV9|TRBJ1-5|-
TGTGCCAGCAGCGCTCAGGACAGGGGTCAGCCCCAGCATTTT
CASSAQDRGQPQHF
>TRBD1|TRBV5-1|TRBJ1-1|-
TGCGCCAGCACGACAGGGTCTGAAGCTTTCTTT
CASTTGSEAFF
>TRBD1|TRBV9|TRBJ2-1|-
TGTGCCAGCAGCCTTCAGGGGGCCCCCTACAATGAGCAGTTCTTC
CASSLQGAPYNEQFF